The rows below give T cell receptor beta chains drawn from one sample of a study of shared clonotypes between healthy human individuals. Sequenced by immunoSEQ multiplex PCR; TCRdb stores in-frame clones only, minus some. This table has over 1.5 million clones, roughly 98% appearing once. The specimen sequenced was naive CD4+ T cells sorted from blood. The receptors here all came from a man aged 30 to 39 in good health. The CDR3 runs from the conserved cysteine through the conserved F or W. Fields, in order: V gene, D gene, clone size, J gene, CDR3 DNA, CDR3 protein. The D gene is left open where the match is weak. The listing skips clone size in some rows; elsewhere it reads once, few, many or a size class.

TRBV6-1	-	-	TRBJ2-7	TGTGCCAGCAGTGAAGTTGGGGGGCTGTACGAGCAGTACTTC	CASSEVGGLYEQYF
TRBV5-1	TRBD2	-	TRBJ2-5	TGCGCCAGCAACCAGAGAGCGGGAAGCGAGACCCAGTACTTC	CASNQRAGSETQYF
TRBV29-1	-	-	TRBJ1-3	TGCAGCGTTGGGGTACCGGGATCCCTCTCTGGAAACACCATATATTTT	CSVGVPGSLSGNTIYF
TRBV28	TRBD1	-	TRBJ2-2	TGTGCCAGCAGTCTCTCGGACAGGGTGAACACCGGGGAGCTGTTTTTT	CASSLSDRVNTGELFF
TRBV5-1	-	once	TRBJ2-1	TGCGCCAGCAGCTTGTTGGAGGGCAATGAGCAGTTCTTC	CASSLLEGNEQFF
TRBV6-6	TRBD2	-	TRBJ2-1	TGTGCCAGCAGACAGACTAGCGGGGCACGCAATGAGCAGTTCTTC	CASRQTSGARNEQFF
TRBV28	-	once	TRBJ1-5	TGTGCCAGCCTCCGGGGAGTCAATCAGCCCCAGCATTTT	CASLRGVNQPQHF
TRBV29-1	-	-	TRBJ1-4	TGCAGCGTTGCGGGACTACTCAATGAAAAACTGTTTTTT	CSVAGLLNEKLFF
TRBV18	-	-	TRBJ2-5	TGTGCCAGCTCACCACTAAGAGGGGGAAGAGGGAATACGTACCAAGAGACCCAGTACTTC	CASSPLRGGRGNTYQETQYF
TRBV7-9	TRBD1	-	TRBJ1-3	TGTGCCAGCAGCCAGACGGGACAGGGAGGAAACACCATATATTTT	CASSQTGQGGNTIYF
TRBV18	TRBD1	once	TRBJ2-7	TGTGCCAGCTCACCATCCAGGGGGAACCCCTACGAGCAGTACTTC	CASSPSRGNPYEQYF
TRBV27	-	-	TRBJ1-4	TGTGCCAGCAGTATTCATGGACTGGGTGAAAAACTGTTTTTT	CASSIHGLGEKLFF
TRBV28	-	-	TRBJ1-4	TGTGCCAGCAGTTCCCCGGCTGGAGAAAAACTGTTTTTT	CASSSPAGEKLFF
TRBV9	-	-	TRBJ1-2	TGTGCCAGCAGCGTAGCGGGGGGCCGATATGGCTACACCTTC	CASSVAGGRYGYTF
TRBV6-5	TRBD1	-	TRBJ1-2	TGTGCCAGCAGTTACTCGAGGCCTCGGGACAGGGCCGTCTACACCTTC	CASSYSRPRDRAVYTF
TRBV28	TRBD1	-	TRBJ1-1	TGTGCCAGCAGTTTACACCGGACAGGGCTTACTGAAGCTTTCTTT	CASSLHRTGLTEAFF
TRBV7-2	-	-	TRBJ2-7	TGTGCCAGCAGCTCGCCCAACCTAGGGTCAGGCTACGAGCAGTACTTC	CASSSPNLGSGYEQYF
TRBV6-1	TRBD1	-	TRBJ2-7	TGTGCCAGCAGTGGACAGGGAACAACCTACGAGCAGTACTTC	CASSGQGTTYEQYF
TRBV5-8	-	-	TRBJ2-7	TGTGCCAGCAGCTTGGCCGGGGAAGAAACCTACGAGCAGTACTTC	CASSLAGEETYEQYF
TRBV27	-	-	TRBJ1-1	TGTGCCAGCAAAGGAGGAGGGAACACTGAAGCTTTCTTT	CASKGGGNTEAFF
TRBV5-6	TRBD2	once	TRBJ2-7	TGTGCCAGCAGGATCGGGACTAGCGGGTCCTACGAGCAGTACTTC	CASRIGTSGSYEQYF
TRBV4-1	TRBD1	-	TRBJ2-1	TGCGCCAGCAGCCAAGGGACAGGGGTGGGAAATGAGCAGTTCTTC	CASSQGTGVGNEQFF
TRBV7-2	TRBD2	-	TRBJ2-7	TGTGCCAGCAGCTTAGACGGGACTATCGCCTACGAGCAGTACTTC	CASSLDGTIAYEQYF
TRBV2	TRBD1	-	TRBJ1-1	TGTGCCAGCAGTAGACAGGGGGAGAACACTGAAGCTTTCTTT	CASSRQGENTEAFF
TRBV27	TRBD2	-	TRBJ2-1	TGTGCCAGCAGTTCGGGAGGGCCAACCTACAATGAGCAGTTCTTC	CASSSGGPTYNEQFF
TRBV4-1	-	once	TRBJ1-2	TGCGCCAGCAGCCAAGATAGAGGGAGGGATGGCTACACCTTC	CASSQDRGRDGYTF
TRBV28	TRBD1	-	TRBJ2-7	TGTGCCAGCAATCAGATGACAGGGTACGAGCAGTACTTC	CASNQMTGYEQYF
TRBV5-1	TRBD2	once	TRBJ2-1	TGCGCCAGCACCAAACTAGCGGCTCTTCATAATGAGCAGTTCTTC	CASTKLAALHNEQFF
TRBV29-1	TRBD2	-	TRBJ2-3	TGCAGCGTAGCGGGAGCAACAGATACGCAGTATTTT	CSVAGATDTQYF
TRBV5-6	TRBD1	-	TRBJ1-1	TGTGCCAGCAGCTGGACAGGGGGCACCACTGAAGCTTTCTTT	CASSWTGGTTEAFF
TRBV2	TRBD1	-	TRBJ1-5	TGTGCCAGCAGTCCCGACAGGGGTCAAAATCAGCCCCAGCATTTT	CASSPDRGQNQPQHF
TRBV6-4	-	-	TRBJ2-3	TGTGCCAGCAGTGAATCTGGGGGGACTTTGACAGATACGCAGTATTTT	CASSESGGTLTDTQYF
TRBV27	-	-	TRBJ2-1	TGTGCCAGCAGTTTCAGAGGTAATGAGCAGTTCTTC	CASSFRGNEQFF
TRBV28	-	-	TRBJ1-2	TGTGCCAGCAGTTTACCACGCTATGGCTACACCTTC	CASSLPRYGYTF
TRBV18	-	-	TRBJ2-2	TGTGCCAGCTCCTTACTGGGTACGGCGAACACCGGGGAGCTGTTTTTT	CASSLLGTANTGELFF
TRBV7-9	-	-	TRBJ1-2	TGTGCCAGCAGCTTAGCCAGGCGAACAAATTCTCCTAACTATGGCTACACCTTC	CASSLARRTNSPNYGYTF
TRBV25-1	-	-	TRBJ2-1	TGTGCCAGCAGTCAACTAGGTGGGCAGTTCTTC	CASSQLGGQFF
TRBV18	TRBD1	-	TRBJ2-7	TGTGCCAGCTCACCCCGGACAGGGAGCTACGAGCAGTACTTC	CASSPRTGSYEQYF
TRBV6-1	-	-	TRBJ2-1	TGTGCCAGCAGTCCCAGAAACAATGAGCAGTTCTTC	CASSPRNNEQFF
TRBV5-1	-	-	TRBJ2-2	TGCGCCAGCAGCGACGCGGACACCGGGGAGCTGTTTTTT	CASSDADTGELFF
TRBV7-9	-	-	TRBJ1-1	TGTGCCAGCAGGGCCTCTGGGGGAAACACTGAAGCTTTCTTT	CASRASGGNTEAFF
TRBV5-1	TRBD2	-	TRBJ2-3	TGCGCCAGCAGCTCTTTAGCGGGAGGGCCGGGAGACACAGATACGCAGTATTTT	CASSSLAGGPGDTDTQYF
TRBV4-1	-	-	TRBJ2-3	TGCGCCAGCAGCCAAGTTCTGACTGATACAGATACGCAGTATTTT	CASSQVLTDTDTQYF
TRBV28	TRBD1	-	TRBJ1-2	TGTGCCAGCAGTTCAGGCTCTGGGACAGGTCTATATGGCTACACCTTC	CASSSGSGTGLYGYTF
TRBV11-3	TRBD1	-	TRBJ2-1	TGTGCCAGCAGCCCTGGACAGGGGTTCCACAATGAGCAGTTCTTC	CASSPGQGFHNEQFF
TRBV2	-	-	TRBJ2-7	TGTGCCAGCAGGAGGCGGGATAACTCCTACGAGCAGTACTTC	CASRRRDNSYEQYF